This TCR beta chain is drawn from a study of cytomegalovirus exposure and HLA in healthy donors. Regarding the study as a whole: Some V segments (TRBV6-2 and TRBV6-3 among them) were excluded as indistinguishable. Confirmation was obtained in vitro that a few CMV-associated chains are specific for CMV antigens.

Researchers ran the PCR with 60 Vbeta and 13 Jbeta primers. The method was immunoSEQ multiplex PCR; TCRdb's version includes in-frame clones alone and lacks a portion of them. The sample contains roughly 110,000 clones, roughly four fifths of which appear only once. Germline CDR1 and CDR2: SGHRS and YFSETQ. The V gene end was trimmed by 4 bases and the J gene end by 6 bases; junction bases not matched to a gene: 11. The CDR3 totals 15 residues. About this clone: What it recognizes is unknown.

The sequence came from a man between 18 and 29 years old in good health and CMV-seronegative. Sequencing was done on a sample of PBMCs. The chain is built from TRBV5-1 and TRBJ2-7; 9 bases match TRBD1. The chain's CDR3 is CASSQSGQGPGEQYF. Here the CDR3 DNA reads TGCGCCAGCAGCCAATCGGGACAGGGACCTGGCGAGCAGTACTTC. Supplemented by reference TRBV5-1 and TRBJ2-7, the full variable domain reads KAGVTQTPRYLIKTRGQQVTLSCSPISGHRSVSWYQQTPGQGLQFLFEYFSETQRNKGNFPGRFSGRQFSNSRSEMNVSTLELGDSALYLCASSQSGQGPGEQYFGPGTRLTVT.